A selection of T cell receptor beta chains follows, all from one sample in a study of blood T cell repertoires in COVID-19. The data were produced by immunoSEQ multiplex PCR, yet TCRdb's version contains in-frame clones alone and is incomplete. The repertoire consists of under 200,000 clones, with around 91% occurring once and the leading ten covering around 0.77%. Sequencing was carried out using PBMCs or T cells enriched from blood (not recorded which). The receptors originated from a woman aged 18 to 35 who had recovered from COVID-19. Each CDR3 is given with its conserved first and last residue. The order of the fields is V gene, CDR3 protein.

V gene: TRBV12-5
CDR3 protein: CASGLASGGASYGYTF

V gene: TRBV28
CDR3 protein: CASSLGLAGTLDTQYF

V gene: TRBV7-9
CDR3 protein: CASSLRTGDTYEQYF

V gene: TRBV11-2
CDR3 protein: CASSLGVAGGRDEQYF

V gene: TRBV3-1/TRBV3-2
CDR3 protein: CASSLDRGRETQYF

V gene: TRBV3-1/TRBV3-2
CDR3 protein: CASSRATGLTDTQYF

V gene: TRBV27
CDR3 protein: CASSSGTSGTNEQFF

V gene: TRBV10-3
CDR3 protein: CAISQTVNTEAFF

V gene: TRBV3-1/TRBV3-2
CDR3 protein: CASSSGTTLEQYF

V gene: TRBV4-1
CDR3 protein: CASSFGQGADGYTF

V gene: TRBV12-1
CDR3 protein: CASSFGSVAGCMDTQYF

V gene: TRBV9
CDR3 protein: CASSVGAGEDYEQYF

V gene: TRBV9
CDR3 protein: CASSVGTGFSGNTIYF

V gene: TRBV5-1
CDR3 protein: CASSSPGGMGEQYF

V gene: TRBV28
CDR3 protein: CASSYASLLGGIDIQYF

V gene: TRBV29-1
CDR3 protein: CSVESPSRVNTEAFF

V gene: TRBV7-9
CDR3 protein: CASSSRTSGSPETQYF

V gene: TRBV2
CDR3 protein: CARSSGSGTDTQYF

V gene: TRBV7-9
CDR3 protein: CASTDGQRPNNEQFF

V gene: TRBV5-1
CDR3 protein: CASSIGQGGTDTQYF

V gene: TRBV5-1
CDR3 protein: CASSRGLGTSTDTQYF

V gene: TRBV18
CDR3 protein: CASSHGQGYGYTF

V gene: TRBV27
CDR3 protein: CASSPWGQGDAGANVLTF

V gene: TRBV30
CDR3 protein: CAWDSGSFPDTQYF

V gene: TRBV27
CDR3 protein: CASSLIAGGPNNEQFF

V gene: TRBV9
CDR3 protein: CASSASGRAFYEQYF

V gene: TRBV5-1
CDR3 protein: CASSLAFNEQFF

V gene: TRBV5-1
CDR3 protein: CASSLDRSYPYF

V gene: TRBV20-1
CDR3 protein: CSASSGTQYF

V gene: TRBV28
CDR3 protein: CASSLEIPGQGAVYTEAFF

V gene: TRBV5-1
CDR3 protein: CASSRGLAVYNEQFF

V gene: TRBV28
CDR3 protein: CASNTGTPEAFF

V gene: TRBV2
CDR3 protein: CARGPRQGVFEQYF

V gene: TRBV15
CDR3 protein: CATSRDLSGSRTGELFF

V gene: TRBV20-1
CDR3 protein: CSATVADTQYF

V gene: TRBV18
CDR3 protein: CASSGNKQGFEQYF

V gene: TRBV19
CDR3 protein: CASRGPLSHNEQFF

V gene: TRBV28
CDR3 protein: CASSLSSAGVGGNQPQHF

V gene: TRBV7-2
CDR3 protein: CASNPPGGPPRDTQYF

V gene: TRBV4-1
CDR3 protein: CASSQDPLARYEQYF

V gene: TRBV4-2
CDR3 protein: CASSGTAYSNQPQHF

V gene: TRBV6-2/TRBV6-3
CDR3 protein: CASSPTGGPNTEAFF

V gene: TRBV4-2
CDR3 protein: CASSLAGGTYNEQFF

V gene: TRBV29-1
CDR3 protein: CSVAPAALGQNTEAFF

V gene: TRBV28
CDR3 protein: CASSPQPTSSYEQYF

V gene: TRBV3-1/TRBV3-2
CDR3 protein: CASSQGGELGTDTQYF

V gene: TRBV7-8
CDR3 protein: CASSLGLGGSYEQYF

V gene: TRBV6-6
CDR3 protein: CASSRGLAGTSTDTQYF

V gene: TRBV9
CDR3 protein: CASSTGQGNQPQHF

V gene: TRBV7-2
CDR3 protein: CASSRTSGTDTQYF

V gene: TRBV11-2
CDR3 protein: CASSLGSGSYEQYF

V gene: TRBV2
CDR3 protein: CAIPGDNSPLHF

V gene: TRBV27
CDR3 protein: CASSTKTGSSYEQYF

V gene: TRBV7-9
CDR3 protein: CASSLALGQGLEKAFF

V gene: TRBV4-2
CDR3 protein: CASTSGGYGTGELFF

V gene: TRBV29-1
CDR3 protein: CSVEGATYEQYF